The 30 T cell receptor beta chains reported below all come from one sample, sequenced in a study of control samples from healthy donors and cancer patients. TCRdb keeps only in-frame clones here, not all; method: immunoSEQ multiplex PCR. Of 200,000 or so clones listed, just under 95% were seen once; the top ten hold roughly 1.6%. Input material: blood. These TCRs come from a man over 45 in good health.

The V call is TRBV11-2, the J call TRBJ2-5, with D hard to call. Germline lookup yields CDR1 SGHAT and CDR2 FQNNGV. The CDR3 has 13 amino acids. Trimming took off 5 bases at V and 2 bases at J, with 9 bases between the two ends. CDR3 in amino acids: CASSPTVQETQYF. The CDR3 DNA is TGTGCCAGCAGCCCCACAGTGCAAGAGACCCAGTACTTC.

This chain uses TRBV7-9 with TRBJ2-3; D is ambiguous. Deletions cut 7 bases from V and 6 bases from J, with 14 bases between. This CDR3 spans 13 amino acids. Germline V lookup: CDR1 SEHNR, CDR2 FQNEAQ (reference sequence). CDR3 DNA: TGTGCCAGCACCGGAAAGGGTAGGGATACGCAGTATTTT. This gives the protein CASTGKGRDTQYF.

J is TRBJ2-1 and V is TRBV6-5; possible D gene TRBD2, 6 bases. The CDR3 totals 15 residues. V lost 6 bases to trimming and J lost 2 bases, with 14 bases between them. In germline, CDR1 is MNHEY, CDR2 SVGAGI. The CDR3 sequence: CASSPLASTYNEQFF. In nucleotides, the CDR3 is TGTGCCAGCAGCCCCCTAGCGTCAACCTACAATGAGCAGTTCTTC.

As concerns this clone: Additional DNA sequences in this sample encode the identical CDR3. The rearrangement uses TRBV28 and TRBJ1-2, with D hard to call. V lost 3 bases to trimming and J lost 2 bases, with 4 bases between them. The length of the CDR3 is 12 residues. CDR1 and CDR2 (germline): MDHEN, SYDVKM. Here the CDR3 reads CASSLENYGYTF. The CDR3 region has the DNA TGTGCCAGCAGTTTGGAGAACTATGGCTACACCTTC.

The CDR3 DNA sequence: TGTGCCATCAGTGAATGGGACAGCTTTAGCAATCAGCCCCAGCATTTT. Translation: CAISEWDSFSNQPQHF. The J gene is TRBJ1-5, the V gene TRBV10-3; 7 bases line up with TRBD1. The length of the CDR3 is 16 residues. The ends lost 3 bases at V and 0 bases at J; junction bases unmatched: 5. CDR1 ENHRY and CDR2 SYGVKD come from the germline V gene.

The chain has TRBV6-5 and TRBJ1-1; D is ambiguous. V was pared by 6 bases and J by 4 bases, with 12 bases between. This CDR3 contains 13 residues. Germline lookup yields CDR1 MNHEY and CDR2 SVGAGI. The CDR3 coding sequence is TGTGCCAGCAGGAGACTGGGGTCCACTGAAGCTTTCTTT. It specifies CASRRLGSTEAFF.

The J gene is TRBJ2-7, the V gene TRBV4-1; 9 nucleotides match TRBD2. CDR3 size: 16 residues. Per germline, CDR1 MGHRA and CDR2 YSYEKL. J lost 12 bases, V lost 0 bases, and 15 bases had no gene match. The CDR3 reads CASSQELAGGRFYPYF. Here the CDR3 DNA reads TGCGCCAGCAGCCAAGAGCTGGCGGGGGGGCGTTTCTATCCGTACTTC.

Here the CDR3 reads CASSQEGGEETQYF. CDR3 sequence (DNA): TGTGCCAGCAGCCAAGAAGGGGGGGAGGAGACCCAGTACTTC. The chain recombines TRBV3-1 (or the pseudogene TRBV3-2) with TRBJ2-5; TRBD2 is a possible D gene (7 bases). Germline V CDR1 and CDR2: LGHDT, YNNKEL (reference sequence). The CDR3 contains 14 residues. The V end lost 0 bases, the J end lost 5 bases, and 10 bases lay between the germline ends.

This sequence joins TRBV25-1 and TRBJ2-4; perhaps TRBD2 as D (6 bases). Per germline, CDR1 MGHDK and CDR2 SYGVNS. There are 12 residues in the CDR3. CDR3 amino acids: CATGDRVNIQYF. CDR3 DNA: TGTGCGACGGGAGATCGGGTGAACATTCAGTACTTC.

V is TRBV7-9 and J is TRBJ2-7; no firm D call. The CDR3 covers 13 residues. Trimming removed 5 bases from V and 0 bases from J, with 8 bases in between. CDR1 is SEHNR, CDR2 FQNEAQ, per germline (reference sequence). This CDR3 is CASSGFGSYEQYV. CDR3 DNA: TGTGCCAGCAGCGGTTTCGGCTCCTACGAGCAGTACGTC.

This clone was seen just once. This chain uses TRBV7-3 with TRBJ2-2; TRBD1 matches 7 bases. Losses at the gene ends were 5 bases for V and 2 bases for J; bases not matched to a gene: 14. The CDR3 is 18 amino acids. In germline, CDR1 is SGHTA, CDR2 FQGTGA. Here the CDR3 DNA reads TGTGCCAGCAGCACCTCTCCCGGGACAGAACTAAACACCGGGGAGCTGTTTTTT. Encoded protein: CASSTSPGTELNTGELFF.

CDR3 coding DNA: TGTGCCAGCAGTTTATCGGGGAAGAACACTGAAGCTTTCTTT. Its translation: CASSLSGKNTEAFF. The chain links TRBV27 to TRBJ1-1; D ambiguous. The ends were cut back, 0 bases at V and 1 base at J, with 6 bases in the middle. Per the germline V gene, CDR1 is MNHEY and CDR2 is SMNVEV (reference sequence). The CDR3 has 14 amino acids.

For the CDR3, the DNA is TGTGCCAGCAGCTTTGGGACAGGTAATGTCAATGAGCAGTTCTTC. This translates into CASSFGTGNVNEQFF. The chain has TRBV5-8 and TRBJ2-1, with 8 bases that match TRBD1. CDR3 size: 15 residues. V trimming: 2 bases; J trimming: 6 bases; junction bases outside the gene matches: 7. Germline CDR1 is SGHTS and CDR2 is YDEGEE.

This rearrangement joins TRBV5-5 to TRBJ1-1, with no clear D. Germline lookup yields CDR1 SGHKS and CDR2 YYEKEE (reference sequence). The V gene lost 0 bases and the J gene lost 1 base, with 13 bases spanning the gap. This CDR3 is 16 amino acids long. The CDR3 spells CASSLGAGGSNTEAFF. The CDR3 nucleotides are TGTGCCAGCAGCTTGGGGGCAGGCGGTTCGAACACTGAAGCTTTCTTT.

The V call is TRBV7-6, the J call TRBJ1-1; D remains ambiguous. Germline V gives CDR1 SGHVS, CDR2 FNYEAQ. Trimming removed 7 bases at V and 0 bases at J, with 12 bases between. This CDR3 region has 14 residues. CDR3 DNA sequence: TGTGCCAGCACGATGGGCCCCTTGAACACTGAAGCTTTCTTT. Amino acids: CASTMGPLNTEAFF.

The chain recombines TRBV5-4 with TRBJ1-2; 7 bases line up with TRBD1. This CDR3 has 16 residues. The germline gives CDR1 SGHNT, CDR2 YYREEE (reference sequence). Germline trimming cut 4 bases from V and 4 bases from J; bases unmatched to any gene: 13. The CDR3 DNA sequence: TGTGCCAGCAGCCAGCCCGGCCGGGACAGCCTCTATGGCTACACCTTC. Translated, it gives CASSQPGRDSLYGYTF.

This sequence joins TRBV11-3 and TRBJ2-1; D is perhaps TRBD1 (5 bases). The V end was cut by 1 base, the J end by 10 bases, with 5 bases between. Germline CDR1 reads SGHNT; CDR2 reads YENEEA. The CDR3 sequence is 11 residues long. The CDR3 reads CASSLGGEQFF. DNA for the CDR3: TGTGCCAGCAGCTTAGGGGGCGAGCAGTTCTTC.

In regard to this clone: Other DNA sequences of this sample code for an identical CDR3. The chain couples TRBV18 to TRBJ1-1; 11 nucleotides match TRBD1. CDR1 and CDR2 from the germline V gene are KGHSH and LQKENI. After removal of 3 bases from V and 5 bases from J, the junction contained 2 bases not matched to a gene. There are 14 residues in the CDR3. The CDR3 region is CASSPGQGATEAFF. CDR3 DNA: TGTGCCAGCTCACCTGGACAGGGGGCGACTGAAGCTTTCTTT.

V and J are TRBV11-3 and TRBJ1-1; D is undetermined. This CDR3 has 15 residues. CDR1 is SGHNT, CDR2 YENEEA, per germline. V was pared by 4 bases and J by 4 bases, with 16 bases between. CDR3 in amino acids: CASSSRSTEGTEAFF. CDR3 DNA: TGTGCCAGCAGCTCGAGGAGTACGGAGGGCACTGAAGCTTTCTTT.

V is TRBV30 and J is TRBJ2-7; 7 nucleotides align to TRBD1. The CDR3 sequence is 14 residues long. From germline, CDR1 is GTSNPN and CDR2 SVGIG (reference sequence). J was trimmed by 3 bases and V by 3 bases; bases with no gene match: 8. In DNA form, the CDR3 reads TGTGCCTGGAGGAAGGGCAGGGGGATCTACGAGCAGTACTTC. This codes for CAWRKGRGIYEQYF.

V gene TRBV28 combines with J gene TRBJ1-6, with D perhaps TRBD1 (5 bases). Trimming took 2 bases from V and 8 from J, leaving 10 bases between them. This CDR3 comprises 14 residues. CDR1 MDHEN and CDR2 SYDVKM come from the germline V gene. CDR3 in DNA: TGTGCCAGCAGTTTAAGGCAGGGCTATTCACCCCTCCACTTT. Its protein product is CASSLRQGYSPLHF.

This clone was counted once. The chain carries TRBV5-4 and TRBJ2-5; D is possibly TRBD1 (6 bases). The germline CDR1 and CDR2 sequences are SGHNT and YYREEE (reference sequence). V was shortened by 3 bases and J by 4 bases, with 16 bases between the two germline ends. The CDR3 spans 15 residues. CDR3 sequence: CASSSLHQGGETQYF. The CDR3 region has the DNA TGTGCCAGCAGCTCCTTACACCAAGGGGGAGAGACCCAGTACTTC.

The V call is TRBV10-3, the J call TRBJ1-3; D is uncertain. Trimming stripped 6 bases from V and 7 bases from J, with 10 bases between. The CDR3 spans 12 residues. CDR1 ENHRY and CDR2 SYGVKD come from the germline V gene. In DNA, the CDR3 is TGTGCCATCAGGCGGGGAGGGAACACCATATATTTT. Translating it yields CAIRRGGNTIYF.

The chain recombines TRBV6-6 with TRBJ2-5; 8 nucleotides align to TRBD1. Germline loops: CDR1 MNHNY, CDR2 SVGAGI (reference sequence). After removal of 8 bases from V and 5 bases from J, the junction contained 4 bases not matched to a gene. This CDR3 comprises 12 residues. DNA for the CDR3: TGTGCCAGCTCAGGGGGCGCGGAGACCCAGTACTTC. Its protein product is CASSGGAETQYF.

The V call is TRBV5-1, the J call TRBJ1-5, with 7 bases fitting TRBD1. CDR3 length: 11 amino acids. The junction had 5 bases not matched to a gene; V was cut back by 5 bases and J by 12 bases. Germline V CDR1 and CDR2: SGHRS, YFSETQ. The CDR3 region has the DNA TGCGCCAGCAGTAACGGACAGGACCAGCATTTT. Its translation: CASSNGQDQHF.

The chain combines TRBV7-3 with TRBJ2-5; 8 bases line up with TRBD2. This CDR3 comprises 16 residues. J was trimmed by 5 bases and V by 1 base; bases with no gene match: 9. Germline V gene lookup returns CDR1 SGHTA and CDR2 FQGTGA. CDR3 loop: CASSLNPPERGETQYF. DNA of the CDR3: TGTGCCAGCAGCTTAAACCCCCCCGAGCGGGGGGAGACCCAGTACTTC. Drawing the rest from reference TRBV7-3 and TRBJ2-5, the complete variable domain is GAGVSQTPSNKVTEKGKYVELRCDPISGHTALYWYRQSLGQGPEFLIYFQGTGAADDSGLPNDRFFAVRPEGSVSTLKIQRTERGDSAVYLCASSLNPPERGETQYFGPGTRLLVL.

As concerns this clone: This same CDR3 is encoded by further DNA sequences in the sample. The gene calls are TRBV6-5 and TRBJ2-7; D remains unclear. Looked up from germline, CDR1 is MNHEY and CDR2 is SVGAGI. The CDR3 is 15 amino acids. The germline V and J ends were trimmed by 0 bases and 0 bases, with 9 bases remaining between them. CDR3 loop: CASSYSSAYSYEQYF. In nucleotides, the CDR3 is TGTGCCAGCAGTTACTCGTCGGCATACTCCTACGAGCAGTACTTC.

Turning to this clone: The conserved final phenylalanine or tryptophan is absent from the CDR3, which likely points to a read error. Because the CDR3's place on the DNA is in doubt, the DNA is left out and the CDR3 is given as listed by TCRdb. CDR3 sequence: CSVHFMLQGM. The rearrangement links TRBV29-1 to TRBJ2-7; TRBD1 reflects the table's D call only, with no check against the DNA. The CDR3 is made up of 10 amino acids, end residues included. CDR1 is SQVTM and CDR2 is ANQGSEA in the germline V gene.

This chain uses TRBV28 with TRBJ1-5; tentative D call: TRBD1 (6 bases). Germline CDR1 and CDR2: MDHEN and SYDVKM. This CDR3 spans 14 amino acids. Trimming pared 6 bases from V and 6 bases from J, leaving 15 bases between. The CDR3 loop reads CASSLYRDGQPQHF. In DNA form, the CDR3 reads TGTGCCAGCAGCCTTTACAGGGATGGTCAGCCCCAGCATTTT.

The CDR3 region is CAWSPGIDTQYF. DNA for the CDR3: TGTGCCTGGAGTCCAGGGATAGATACGCAGTATTTT. This rearrangement joins TRBV30 to TRBJ2-3, with a tentative D call TRBD1 (5 bases). CDR3 length: 12 amino acids. Trimming stripped 2 bases from V and 5 bases from J, with 8 bases between. CDR1 is GTSNPN, CDR2 SVGIG, per germline (reference sequence).